One sample yielded the 23 T cell receptor beta chains listed below, sequenced in a study of beta chain features in type 1 diabetes. The antigens these receptors bind are not known. Expressed TCRB transcripts were sequenced after all isolated RNA was converted to cDNA. TCRdb's table, derived via immunoSEQ multiplex PCR, lists solely in-frame clones and lacks some. The data contain 640,000 or so clones, about an eighth of them singletons. The study's findings and limits: Across all four CD4+ subsets, people with type 1 diabetes showed modestly shorter TCRB CDR3s.

Sequencing used naive CD4+ T cells from blood. The source of these receptors is a man between 18 and 29 years old with type 1 diabetes.

This clone was seen only a few times. This sequence joins TRBV5-1 and TRBJ1-6; 7 nucleotides match TRBD1. The CDR3 is 14 amino acids. Per germline, CDR1 SGHRS and CDR2 YFSETQ. The junction had 4 bases not matched to a gene; V was cut back by 3 bases and J by 7 bases. The CDR3 region is CASSSDRVNSPLHF. As DNA, the CDR3 is TGCGCCAGCAGCTCAGACAGGGTCAATTCACCCCTCCACTTT. The full variable domain, completed using reference TRBV5-1 and TRBJ1-6, is KAGVTQTPRYLIKTRGQQVTLSCSPISGHRSVSWYQQTPGQGLQFLFEYFSETQRNKGNFPGRFSGRQFSNSRSEMNVSTLELGDSALYLCASSSDRVNSPLHFGNGTRLTVT.

This rearrangement joins TRBV5-1 to TRBJ2-3; D is ambiguous. V was clipped by 0 bases and J by 1 base, with 6 bases between them. This CDR3 comprises 14 residues. CDR1 and CDR2 from the germline V gene are SGHRS and YFSETQ. The CDR3 sequence is CASSLAQRTDTQYF. For the CDR3, the DNA is TGCGCCAGCAGCTTGGCCCAACGCACAGATACGCAGTATTTT.

The chain carries TRBV5-4 and TRBJ2-7; TRBD1 might be the D (5 bases). This CDR3 spans 15 amino acids. The germline V gene encodes CDR1 SGHNT and CDR2 YYREEE (reference sequence). V was cut by 4 bases and J by 0 bases, with 14 bases left in between. As DNA, the CDR3 is TGTGCCAGCAGCCGAGAGGACATTAGCTCCTACGAGCAGTACTTC. Translated: CASSREDISSYEQYF.

This clone was recorded a few times. For the CDR3, the DNA is TGTGCCAGCAGCCGGGGACTGGCGAACACTGAAGCTTTCTTT. Amino acids: CASSRGLANTEAFF. The chain recombines TRBV7-8 with TRBJ1-1, with TRBD1 as a possible D gene (5 bases). Trimming removed 5 bases from V and 1 base from J, with 11 bases in between. The CDR3 is made up of 14 amino acids. CDR1 and CDR2 from the germline V gene are SGHVS and FQNEAQ. Full variable domain (missing parts from reference TRBV7-8 and TRBJ1-1): GAGVSQSPRYKVAKRGQDVALRCDPISGHVSLFWYQQALGQGPEFLTYFQNEAQLDKSGLPSDRFFAERPEGSVSTLKIQRTQQEDSAVYLCASSRGLANTEAFFGQGTRLTVV.

This clone was observed a few times. The rearrangement uses TRBV7-8 and TRBJ2-6; D gene unclear. Germline lookup yields CDR1 SGHVS and CDR2 FQNEAQ. There are 16 residues in the CDR3. Deletions cut 2 bases from V and 0 bases from J, with 8 bases between. As DNA, the CDR3 is TGTGCCAGCAGCTTATTTGCGAGCTCTGGGGCCAACGTCCTGACTTTC. Amino acids: CASSLFASSGANVLTF.

The J gene is TRBJ1-2, the V gene TRBV5-1, with D uncertain. Germline V gene data show CDR1 as SGHRS and CDR2 as YFSETQ. The CDR3 totals 14 residues. V lost 2 bases and J 0 bases, leaving 8 bases between the germline ends. The CDR3: CASSFFAANYGYTF. The CDR3 DNA sequence: TGCGCCAGCAGCTTTTTCGCAGCTAACTATGGCTACACCTTC.

The genes are TRBV19 and TRBJ1-5; 10 positions agree with TRBD1. Germline values: CDR1 LNHDA, CDR2 SQIVND (reference sequence). CDR3 length: 16 amino acids. With 5 bases clipped from V and 2 bases from J, the junction kept 6 bases outside the gene matches. The CDR3 sequence: CASSPRDRGGNQPQHF. CDR3 nucleotides: TGTGCCAGTAGTCCCCGGGACAGGGGAGGCAATCAGCCCCAGCATTTT.

The chain has TRBV4-1 and TRBJ1-4, with no clear D. CDR3 length: 11 amino acids. V was shortened by 1 base and J by 10 bases, with 4 bases between the two germline ends. CDR1 and CDR2 from the germline V gene are MGHRA and YSYEKL. The CDR3 here is CASSQVRKLFF. The CDR3 DNA reads TGCGCCAGCAGCCAAGTTCGAAAACTGTTTTTT.

The chain is built from TRBV5-6 and TRBJ2-1; no clear D. The CDR3 is 13 amino acids. CDR1 is SGHDT, CDR2 YYEEEE, per germline. Trimming stripped 0 bases from V and 5 bases from J, with 6 bases between. CDR3 DNA sequence: TGTGCCAGCAGCTTGGCCGGCAACAATGAGCAGTTCTTC. Amino acid sequence: CASSLAGNNEQFF.

V and J are TRBV10-2 and TRBJ2-1; 9 bases are shared with TRBD1. Germline values: CDR1 WSHSY, CDR2 SAAADI. The V segment lost 6 bases and the J segment 9 bases; nucleotides outside the gene matches: 9. The CDR3 has 14 amino acids. DNA for the CDR3: TGCGCCAGCAGGGAAGGACAGGGGATAATTGAGCAGTTCTTC. The encoded protein is CASREGQGIIEQFF.

The chain uses TRBV4-1 and TRBJ2-7, with D possibly being TRBD1 (6 bases). The CDR3 extends over 16 amino acids. Germline V lookup: CDR1 MGHRA, CDR2 YSYEKL. With 5 bases removed from V and 1 base from J, the gap between germline ends came to 18 bases. DNA for the CDR3: TGCGCCAGCAGCACCCGGGACACCGATATTTCCTACGAGCAGTACTTC. This sequence encodes CASSTRDTDISYEQYF.

Remarks on this clone: The same CDR3 is also encoded by other DNA sequences in this sample. The CDR3 protein is CASSLARPTGELFF. The CDR3, as DNA: TGTGCCAGCAGCTTAGCGAGGCCCACCGGGGAGCTGTTTTTT. V and J are TRBV13 and TRBJ2-2; D ambiguous. The V end lost 1 base, the J end lost 4 bases, and 7 bases lay between the germline ends. Germline values: CDR1 PRHDT, CDR2 FYEKMQ (reference sequence). The CDR3 has 14 residues.

For this clone: Other DNA sequences of this sample code for an identical CDR3. The CDR3 nucleotides are TGTGCCAGCAGTTCAGGGGGCGAGACCCAGTACTTC. Translation: CASSSGGETQYF. The V gene is TRBV28, the J gene TRBJ2-5; 8 nucleotides agree with TRBD1. CDR3 size: 12 residues. V trimming: 4 bases; J trimming: 5 bases; junction bases outside the gene matches: 0. Germline CDR1 reads MDHEN; CDR2 reads SYDVKM.

The V call is TRBV9, the J call TRBJ2-3; 8 bases are a match to TRBD2. CDR3 length equals 15 residues. The germline V gene encodes CDR1 SGDLS and CDR2 YYNGEE. Trimming took 3 bases from V and 0 from J; bases not matched to a gene: 3. CDR3 sequence: CASSATSASTDTQYF. The CDR3 DNA follows: TGTGCCAGCAGCGCGACTAGCGCCAGCACAGATACGCAGTATTTT.

This clone was picked up a small number of times. This sequence joins TRBV28 and TRBJ1-1, with TRBD1 matching over 7 bases. This CDR3 region has 14 residues. Germline values: CDR1 MDHEN, CDR2 SYDVKM. V lost 4 bases to trimming and J lost 5 bases; unmatched junction nucleotides: 7. The CDR3 sequence: CASSSQGIRTEAFF. The DNA for the CDR3 is TGTGCCAGCAGTTCACAGGGGATCCGAACTGAAGCTTTCTTT.

The chain recombines TRBV6-5 with TRBJ1-1, with TRBD1 as a possible D gene (6 bases). Trimming cost V 2 bases and J 3 bases, with 13 bases left between them. The CDR3 is 15 amino acids. The V gene's germline CDR1 is MNHEY and CDR2 SVGAGI. The chain's CDR3 is CASSYDGQLYTEAFF. The DNA of the CDR3 is TGTGCCAGCAGTTACGATGGACAGCTATACACTGAAGCTTTCTTT.

This clone was observed a few times. The chain links TRBV5-8 to TRBJ2-5; D is undetermined. Trimming removed 2 bases at V and 0 bases at J, with 8 bases between. Germline V lookup: CDR1 SGHTS, CDR2 YDEGEE. The CDR3 totals 14 residues. CDR3: CASSFPSDQETQYF. Written as DNA, the CDR3 is TGTGCCAGCAGCTTTCCGAGCGACCAAGAGACCCAGTACTTC. The complete variable domain, with remaining parts taken from reference TRBV5-8 and TRBJ2-5, reads EAGVTQSPTHLIKTRGQQATLRCSPISGHTSVYWYQQALGLGLQFLLWYDEGEERNRGNFPPRFSGRQFPNYSSELNVNALELEDSALYLCASSFPSDQETQYFGPGTRLLVL.

This clone was detected a few times. V gene TRBV20-1 combines with J gene TRBJ1-1, with D unclear. The CDR3 has 11 residues. Germline CDR1 DFQATT, CDR2 SNEGSKA (reference sequence). In DNA form, the CDR3 reads TGCAGGAGAGGGTCGAACACTGAAGCTTTCTTT. Its protein is CRRGSNTEAFF.

This clone was seen more than once but under ten times. V is TRBV19 and J is TRBJ1-1; the D gene is possibly TRBD1 (6 bases). The germline CDR1 and CDR2 sequences are LNHDA and SQIVND (reference sequence). With 9 bases removed from V and 4 bases from J, the gap between germline ends came to 9 bases. The CDR3 consists of 11 residues. CDR3 nucleotide sequence: TGTGCCAGGAGGGGGGTCACTGAAGCTTTCTTT. Amino acid sequence: CARRGVTEAFF.

The J gene is TRBJ1-4, the V gene TRBV13; 7 positions match TRBD1. The V gene's germline CDR1 is PRHDT and CDR2 FYEKMQ (reference sequence). Germline trimming cut 2 bases from V and 8 bases from J; bases unmatched to any gene: 5. CDR3 length equals 14 residues. CDR3 in amino acids: CASSLFQGDEKLFF. The CDR3 DNA follows: TGTGCCAGCAGCTTATTCCAGGGGGACGAAAAACTGTTTTTT.

The chain employs TRBV7-9 and TRBJ1-4; no definite D call. CDR1 is SEHNR, CDR2 FQNEAQ, per germline (reference sequence). The V end lost 4 bases, the J end lost 11 bases, and 8 bases lay between the germline ends. The CDR3 totals 11 residues. The CDR3 region has the DNA TGTGCCAGCAGCTCGCAAGGGAAACTGTTTTTT. It encodes CASSSQGKLFF.

In its sample, this clone was seen a few times. V and J are TRBV5-1 and TRBJ2-7; TRBD2 aligns across 10 bases. In germline, CDR1 is SGHRS, CDR2 YFSETQ. Unmatched junction bases numbered 4, after V lost 2 bases and J lost 2 bases. The CDR3 consists of 15 residues. The DNA of the CDR3 is TGCGCCAGCAGCTTTGGACTAGCGGCGACCTACGAGCAGTACTTC. This translates into CASSFGLAATYEQYF.

A few counts support this clone. The genes are TRBV9 and TRBJ2-7; no reliable D call. Trimming cost V 3 bases and J 6 bases, with 10 bases left between them. This CDR3 has 12 residues. The germline V gene has CDR1 SGDLS and CDR2 YYNGEE. CDR3 amino acids: CASSGVVGEQYF. CDR3 nucleotides: TGTGCCAGCAGCGGCGTGGTTGGCGAGCAGTACTTC.